These 32 T cell receptor beta chains were all obtained from the same sample, sequenced in a study of graft-versus-host responses after intestinal transplantation. Their specific antigens are unknown. Method: immunoSEQ multiplex PCR; TCRdb's copy keeps in-frame clones and lacks some. The sample includes about 85,000 clones, around 84% seen only once; the top ten take roughly 0.83%. Sample: unstimulated CD4+ T cells sorted from spleen or lymph node cells, taken before intestinal transplant. The receptor set was obtained from a human donor who received an intestinal transplant.

This clone occurred once. The J gene is TRBJ2-1, the V gene TRBV30; the D gene is possibly TRBD2 (5 bases). The CDR3 is made up of 13 amino acids. V shed 4 bases and J shed 7 bases, with 14 bases lying between them. CDR1 and CDR2 (germline): GTSNPN, SVGIG (reference sequence). The DNA of the CDR3 is TGTGCCTGGAAGGTAGGGAGTGGGAATGAGCAGTTCTTC. Translation: CAWKVGSGNEQFF.

The CDR3 bases are TGCGCCAGCAGCGTGACAGGGGGGCGTGAGACCCAGTACTTC. This encodes CASSVTGGRETQYF. The chain has TRBV5-1 and TRBJ2-5; 9 nucleotides match TRBD1. Germline trimming cut 4 bases from V and 5 bases from J; bases unmatched to any gene: 6. CDR3 length: 14 residues. Germline CDR1 SGHRS, CDR2 YFSETQ.

The rearrangement uses TRBV11-2 and TRBJ1-1, with a weak D call TRBD1 (6 bases). V lost 5 bases and J lost 3, with 13 bases in between. Germline V gene lookup returns CDR1 SGHAT and CDR2 FQNNGV. CDR3 length: 14 residues. The CDR3 DNA follows: TGTGCCAGCAGCATATCAGGGGTAGACACTGAAGCTTTCTTT. It translates to CASSISGVDTEAFF.

The genes are TRBV5-1 and TRBJ1-2; 7 bases map to TRBD1. Looked up from germline, CDR1 is SGHRS and CDR2 is YFSETQ. The ends lost 4 bases at V and 6 bases at J; junction bases unmatched: 3. The CDR3 extends over 12 amino acids. CDR3 region: CASSTGVDGYTF. DNA of the CDR3: TGCGCCAGCAGCACAGGGGTGGATGGCTACACCTTC.

This clone is a singleton in its sample. V and J are TRBV21-1 and TRBJ2-7; the table's D call, TRBD2, has no DNA check behind it. TRBV21-1 is a known pseudogene. The CDR3 sequence is 16 residues long. The CDR3 protein is CAGTSGRAFNSYEQYF. CDR3 sequence (DNA): TGTGCCGGAACTAGCGGGAGGGCCTTTAACTCCTACGAGCAGTACTTC.

The chain uses TRBV4-2 and TRBJ2-1; 7 nucleotides align to TRBD2. CDR3 length: 14 amino acids. With 0 bases clipped from V and 10 bases from J, the junction kept 6 bases outside the gene matches. Germline CDR1 LGHNA, CDR2 YNFKEQ. CDR3 region: CASSQDHNGREQFF. CDR3 nucleotides: TGTGCCAGCAGCCAAGATCATAACGGGAGGGAGCAGTTCTTC.

V is TRBV7-8 and J is TRBJ2-7, with 8 bases aligning to TRBD2. V was pared by 5 bases and J by 6 bases, with 9 bases of the junction left unmatched. Germline values: CDR1 SGHVS, CDR2 FQNEAQ. This CDR3 region has 14 residues. CDR3 protein: CASSIREGVVEQYF. As DNA, the CDR3 is TGTGCCAGCAGCATCCGGGAGGGAGTGGTCGAGCAGTACTTC.

This clone was found a few times. The V and J genes are TRBV11-1 and TRBJ2-5; no definite D call. Germline loops: CDR1 SGHAT, CDR2 FQDESV (reference sequence). V was trimmed by 3 bases and J by 0 bases, leaving 5 bases between them. CDR3 length: 13 residues. DNA of the CDR3: TGTGCCAGCAGCTTTAGCTACCAAGAGACCCAGTACTTC. This gives the protein CASSFSYQETQYF.

The V call is TRBV29-1, the J call TRBJ2-7; a weak D match, TRBD1 (6 bases). Germline V gives CDR1 SQVTM, CDR2 ANQGSEA. The length of the CDR3 is 12 residues. Deletions cut 4 bases from V and 5 bases from J, with 12 bases between. Written as DNA, the CDR3 is TGCAGCGTTGCTTCAGGGGCCCACGAGCAGTACTTC. Its protein is CSVASGAHEQYF.

The rearrangement uses TRBV28 and TRBJ2-7, with 8 bases aligning to TRBD1. The CDR3 contains 15 residues. V shed 4 bases and J 7 bases; nucleotides not matched to a gene: 12. Germline CDR1 and CDR2: MDHEN and SYDVKM. The CDR3 DNA sequence: TGTGCCAGCAGTTGGAGAGGACAGGGAAAATGGGAGCAGTACTTC. This encodes CASSWRGQGKWEQYF.

CDR3 coding DNA: TGCGCCAGCAGCACGACCGGGACAGGGGGAATCGGCGGCTACGAGCAGTACTTC. This sequence encodes CASSTTGTGGIGGYEQYF. This rearrangement joins TRBV5-1 to TRBJ2-5; 11 positions agree with TRBD1. The better agreement between TRBJ2-7 and the DNA end casts doubt on the J call. Germline lookup yields CDR1 SGHRS and CDR2 YFSETQ. This CDR3 is built from 18 residues.

The chain has TRBV12-5 and TRBJ2-1; TRBD2 agrees at 10 bases. This CDR3 comprises 14 residues. V dropped 6 bases and J dropped 8; count of bases not matched to a gene: 7. Per the germline V gene, CDR1 is LGHNT and CDR2 is FRNRAP. In DNA form, the CDR3 reads TGTGCTAGTGGGCTAGCGGGAGTGGTCGATGAGCAGTTCTTC. Its protein is CASGLAGVVDEQFF.

V gene TRBV5-1 combines with J gene TRBJ2-1; D possibly corresponds to TRBD1 (6 bases). The CDR3 contains 13 residues. Looked up from germline, CDR1 is SGHRS and CDR2 is YFSETQ. V dropped 8 bases and J dropped 7 bases, with 16 bases sitting between them. The chain's CDR3 is CARTTQGPNEQFF. CDR3 DNA sequence: TGCGCCAGAACCACGCAGGGGCCAAATGAGCAGTTCTTC. The full variable domain, in which reference TRBV5-1 and TRBJ2-1 provide the parts outside the CDR3, is KAGVTQTPRYLIKTRGQQVTLSCSPISGHRSVSWYQQTPGQGLQFLFEYFSETQRNKGNFPGRFSGRQFSNSRSEMNVSTLELGDSALYLCARTTQGPNEQFFGPGTRLTVL.

V is TRBV6-1 and J is TRBJ1-1; D gene unclear. The V and J ends lost 6 bases and 0 bases respectively, with 11 bases between them. Looked up from germline, CDR1 is MNHNS and CDR2 is SASEGT. The CDR3 runs 14 residues. The CDR3: CASSIQILNTEAFF. CDR3 coding DNA: TGTGCCAGCAGCATCCAGATATTGAACACTGAAGCTTTCTTT.

This chain connects TRBV29-1 to TRBJ1-2; TRBD1 aligns across 8 bases. The V gene's germline CDR1 is SQVTM and CDR2 ANQGSEA. The CDR3 length is 17 residues. The trim removed 6 bases at V and 4 bases at J, leaving 19 bases unmatched. CDR3 loop: CSVLLGDRRAGGYGYTF. DNA of the CDR3: TGCAGCGTCTTATTAGGGGACAGGAGGGCTGGGGGCTATGGCTACACCTTC.

This clone has only one observation. This rearrangement joins TRBV7-2 to TRBJ2-7, with 10 bases that match TRBD1. The CDR3 is 14 amino acids. V was pared by 2 bases and J by 3 bases, with 1 base of the junction left unmatched. Looked up from germline, CDR1 is SGHTA and CDR2 is FQGNSA. The CDR3 DNA is TGTGCCAGCAGCTTAAGGACAGGGGGCTACGAGCAGTACTTC. Encoded protein: CASSLRTGGYEQYF.

The chain is built from TRBV28 and TRBJ1-5, with D tentatively TRBD1 (6 bases). Germline loops: CDR1 MDHEN, CDR2 SYDVKM. V lost 7 bases and J lost 3, with 19 bases in between. CDR3 length: 16 amino acids. For the CDR3, the DNA is TGTGCCAGCAAGGATAGGGGGGGCTTAAACAATCAGCCCCAGCATTTT. Protein sequence: CASKDRGGLNNQPQHF. Combining the CDR3 with reference TRBV28 and TRBJ1-5 gives the whole variable domain DVKVTQSSRYLVKRTGEKVFLECVQDMDHENMFWYRQDPGLGLRLIYFSYDVKMKEKGDIPEGYSVSREKKERFSLILESASTNQTSMYLCASKDRGGLNNQPQHFGDGTRLSIL.

The chain couples TRBV18 to TRBJ2-7; D is possibly TRBD1 (6 bases). Germline V gene lookup returns CDR1 KGHSH and CDR2 LQKENI. The CDR3 length is 16 residues. Deletions cut 2 bases from V and 0 bases from J, with 14 bases between. The CDR3 region has the DNA TGTGCCAGCTCACCAAATGGACAGTTCACCTCCTACGAGCAGTACTTC. Protein sequence: CASSPNGQFTSYEQYF.

DNA for the CDR3: TGTGCCAGCAGAAGACAGGGCGAAACTGGCTACACCTTC. Encoded protein: CASRRQGETGYTF. This rearrangement joins TRBV6-4 to TRBJ1-2, with TRBD1 matching 7 bases. Trimming took 6 bases from V and 7 from J; bases not matched to a gene: 8. The CDR3 has 13 amino acids. Germline V gene sequence: CDR1 MRHNA, CDR2 SNTAGT.

There are a few counts of this clone. The V call is TRBV9, the J call TRBJ2-2, with D possibly being TRBD2 (5 bases). V lost 4 bases to trimming and J lost 6 bases, with 16 bases between them. CDR1 and CDR2 (germline): SGDLS, YYNGEE. There are 15 residues in the CDR3. The CDR3 is CASSPRVLGAGELFF. The CDR3, as DNA: TGTGCCAGCAGCCCTCGGGTCCTCGGGGCCGGGGAGCTGTTTTTT.

V is TRBV5-1 and J is TRBJ1-5, with D perhaps TRBD1 (6 bases). The CDR3 runs to 19 residues. CDR1 and CDR2 from the germline V gene are SGHRS and YFSETQ. Trimming pared 0 bases from V and 0 bases from J, leaving 19 bases between. As DNA, the CDR3 is TGCGCCAGCAGCTTGGGTCCTGGAAGGGGGAGGGGTAGCAATCAGCCCCAGCATTTT. Translated, it gives CASSLGPGRGRGSNQPQHF.

This chain uses TRBV6-5 with TRBJ1-2; 8 bases match TRBD1. V shed 6 bases and J 6 bases; nucleotides not matched to a gene: 12. From germline, CDR1 is MNHEY and CDR2 SVGAGI. The CDR3 runs to 15 residues. The CDR3 protein is CASSLAGGEFNGYTF. CDR3 DNA: TGTGCCAGCAGCCTTGCAGGGGGCGAGTTTAATGGCTACACCTTC.

This sequence joins TRBV28 and TRBJ2-3; TRBD2 might be the D (5 bases). The CDR3 is 14 amino acids. The germline CDR1 and CDR2 sequences are MDHEN and SYDVKM. V was trimmed by 3 bases and J by 3 bases, leaving 10 bases between them. CDR3 sequence: CASSFEGATDTQYF. The CDR3 DNA sequence: TGTGCCAGCAGTTTCGAGGGTGCTACAGATACGCAGTATTTT.

This chain uses TRBV15 with TRBJ1-6, with D hard to call. This CDR3 has 16 residues. CDR1 is LNHNV, CDR2 YYDKDF, per germline (reference sequence). Trimming took 0 bases from V and 11 from J, leaving 17 bases between them. CDR3 coding DNA: TGTGCCACCAGCAGAGATCTCAGTGGCCCAGGCGCACCCCTCCACTTT. Protein product: CATSRDLSGPGAPLHF.

The genes are TRBV19 and TRBJ2-1, with TRBD2 identical over 7 bases. This CDR3 spans 14 amino acids. J lost 5 bases, V lost 3 bases, and 4 bases had no gene match. Germline V gene data show CDR1 as LNHDA and CDR2 as SQIVND (reference sequence). CDR3 in amino acids: CASSIWGRDNEQFF. Written as DNA, the CDR3 is TGTGCCAGTAGTATCTGGGGGAGGGACAATGAGCAGTTCTTC. The full variable domain, in which reference TRBV19 and TRBJ2-1 provide the parts outside the CDR3, is DGGITQSPKYLFRKEGQNVTLSCEQNLNHDAMYWYRQDPGQGLRLIYYSQIVNDFQKGDIAEGYSVSREKKESFPLTVTSAQKNPTAFYLCASSIWGRDNEQFFGPGTRLTVL.

The rearrangement uses TRBV6-1 and TRBJ2-5; 16 bases are a match to TRBD2. The J segment lost 7 bases and the V segment lost 8 bases, leaving 7 bases of the junction unmatched. Germline V gene lookup returns CDR1 MNHNS and CDR2 SASEGT. This CDR3 has 15 amino acids. CDR3 nucleotide sequence: TGTGCCAGCGAGCGGGGGACTAGCGGGAGGGGGACCCAGTACTTC. Translation gives CASERGTSGRGTQYF.

The chain links TRBV18 to TRBJ2-7; 7 nucleotides line up with TRBD2. Germline CDR1 and CDR2: KGHSH and LQKENI. The CDR3 is 14 amino acids. V shed 3 bases and J 1 base; nucleotides not matched to a gene: 3. In nucleotides, the CDR3 is TGTGCCAGCTCACCGGGGACTACATCCTACGAGCAGTACTTC. As protein: CASSPGTTSYEQYF.

This clone has a handful of counts. V usage is TRBV27 and J usage is TRBJ1-2; TRBD1 is a possible D gene (6 bases). This CDR3 has 14 residues. Looked up from germline, CDR1 is MNHEY and CDR2 is SMNVEV (reference sequence). V gave up 3 bases and J gave up 1 base, with 9 bases separating them. The CDR3 loop reads CASSFGQFNYGYTF. CDR3 nucleotides: TGTGCCAGCAGTTTCGGACAGTTTAACTATGGCTACACCTTC.

The CDR3 nucleotides read TGTGCCAGCAGCCAAGGACAGAGTAGCTCCTATAATTCACCCCTCCACTTT. Translated, it gives CASSQGQSSSYNSPLHF. The rearrangement uses TRBV7-6 and TRBJ1-6; perhaps TRBD1 as D (6 bases). The CDR3 contains 17 residues. Germline CDR1 and CDR2: SGHVS and FNYEAQ. The V gene lost 5 bases and the J gene lost 0 bases, with 14 bases spanning the gap.

This clone came up a few times. The V and J genes are TRBV28 and TRBJ2-7; possible D gene TRBD2, 6 bases. The CDR3 contains 12 residues. CDR1 MDHEN and CDR2 SYDVKM come from the germline V gene. V was trimmed by 6 bases and J by 6 bases, leaving 12 bases between them. The CDR3 coding sequence is TGTGCCAGCAGGATCGCGGAGGGCGAGCAGTACTTC. Its protein is CASRIAEGEQYF.

Comments on this clone: One junction end does not reproduce the germline sequence, and a read error may be involved. The rearrangement joins TRBV28 to TRBJ2-5; 7 bases align to TRBD1. CDR1 is MDHEN and CDR2 is SYDVKM in the germline V gene. CDR3 size: 18 residues. CDR3 in amino acids: CASSLYNIRQGGQETRYF. CDR3 bases: TGTGCCAGCAGTTTATACAATATTAGACAGGGCGGCCAAGAGACCCGGTACTTC.

This chain joins TRBV5-4 and TRBJ2-5; the match to TRBD2 covers 9 bases. Germline V gene data show CDR1 as SGHNT and CDR2 as YYREEE (reference sequence). The junction had 25 bases not matched to a gene; V was cut back by 4 bases and J by 6 bases. There are 20 residues in the CDR3. Here the CDR3 reads CASSNVRGGTGSGREKTQYF. DNA for the CDR3: TGTGCCAGCAGCAACGTACGCGGCGGGACGGGTAGCGGGAGAGAGAAGACCCAGTACTTC.